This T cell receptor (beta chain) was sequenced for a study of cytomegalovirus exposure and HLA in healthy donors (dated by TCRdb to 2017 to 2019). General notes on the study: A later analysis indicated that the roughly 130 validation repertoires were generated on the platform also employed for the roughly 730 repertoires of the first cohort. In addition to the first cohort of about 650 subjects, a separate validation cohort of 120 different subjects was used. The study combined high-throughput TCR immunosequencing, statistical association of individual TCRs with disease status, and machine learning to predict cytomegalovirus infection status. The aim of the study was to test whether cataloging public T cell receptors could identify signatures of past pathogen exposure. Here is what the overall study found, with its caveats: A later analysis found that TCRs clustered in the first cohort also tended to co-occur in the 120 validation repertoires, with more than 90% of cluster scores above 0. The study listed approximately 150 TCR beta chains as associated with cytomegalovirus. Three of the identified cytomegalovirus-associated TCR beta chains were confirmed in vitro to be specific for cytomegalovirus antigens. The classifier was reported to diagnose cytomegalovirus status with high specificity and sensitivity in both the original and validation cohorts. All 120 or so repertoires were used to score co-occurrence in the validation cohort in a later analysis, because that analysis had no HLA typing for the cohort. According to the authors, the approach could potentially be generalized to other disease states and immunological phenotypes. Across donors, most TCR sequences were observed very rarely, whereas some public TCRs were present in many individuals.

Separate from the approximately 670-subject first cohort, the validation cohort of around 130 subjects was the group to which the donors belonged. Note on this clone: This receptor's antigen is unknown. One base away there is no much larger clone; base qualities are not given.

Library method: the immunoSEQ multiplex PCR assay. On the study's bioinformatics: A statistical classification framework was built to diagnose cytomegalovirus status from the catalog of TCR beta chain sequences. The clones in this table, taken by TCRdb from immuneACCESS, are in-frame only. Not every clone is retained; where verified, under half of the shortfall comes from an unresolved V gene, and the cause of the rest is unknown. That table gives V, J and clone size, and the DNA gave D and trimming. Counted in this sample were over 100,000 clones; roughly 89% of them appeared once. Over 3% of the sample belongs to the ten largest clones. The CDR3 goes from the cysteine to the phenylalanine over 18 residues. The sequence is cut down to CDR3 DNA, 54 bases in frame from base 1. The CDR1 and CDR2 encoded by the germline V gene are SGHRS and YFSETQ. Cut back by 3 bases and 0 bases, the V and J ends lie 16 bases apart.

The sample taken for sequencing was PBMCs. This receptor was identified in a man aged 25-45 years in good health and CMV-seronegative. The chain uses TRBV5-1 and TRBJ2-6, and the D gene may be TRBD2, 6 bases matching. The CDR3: CASSSRQGGSSGANVLTF. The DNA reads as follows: TGCGCCAGCAGCTCCAGGCAGGGAGGTTCCTCTGGGGCCAACGTCCTGACTTTC.